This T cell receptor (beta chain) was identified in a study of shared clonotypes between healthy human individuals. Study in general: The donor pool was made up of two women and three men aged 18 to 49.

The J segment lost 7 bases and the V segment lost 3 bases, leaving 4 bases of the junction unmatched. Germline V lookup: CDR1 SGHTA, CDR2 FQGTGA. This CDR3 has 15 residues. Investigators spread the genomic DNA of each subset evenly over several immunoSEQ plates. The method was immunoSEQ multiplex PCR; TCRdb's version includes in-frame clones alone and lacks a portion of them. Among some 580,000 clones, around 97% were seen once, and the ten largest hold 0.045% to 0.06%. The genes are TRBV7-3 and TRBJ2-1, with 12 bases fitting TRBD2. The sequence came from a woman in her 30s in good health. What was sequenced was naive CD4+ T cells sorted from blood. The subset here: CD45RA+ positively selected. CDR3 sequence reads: CASSLTSGSVNEQFF. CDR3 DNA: TGTGCCAGCAGCTTGACTAGCGGGAGTGTAAATGAGCAGTTCTTC.